The sequence of this T cell receptor (beta chain) was determined in a study of shared clonotypes between healthy human individuals. The germline CDR1 and CDR2 sequences are SGHTA and FQGNSA. The CDR3 is made up of 14 amino acids. V was clipped by 1 base and J by 2 bases, with 8 bases between them. Naive CD8 cells were CD45RO-negative, positively selected for CCR7, excluding terminally differentiated effector memory CD45RA+ cells. Clones were read by immunoSEQ multiplex PCR, and TCRdb kept only the in-frame ones, dropping some. This table holds more than 2 million clones, about 94% found once. This chain links TRBV7-2 with TRBJ2-5; D is possibly TRBD1 or TRBD2 (5 bases each). Sequencing used naive CD8+ T cells sorted from blood. The source is a man aged 18 to 29 in good health. For the CDR3, the DNA is TGTGCCAGCAGCTTAGTTGAGGGGCAAGAGACCCAGTACTTC. Translation: CASSLVEGQETQYF.